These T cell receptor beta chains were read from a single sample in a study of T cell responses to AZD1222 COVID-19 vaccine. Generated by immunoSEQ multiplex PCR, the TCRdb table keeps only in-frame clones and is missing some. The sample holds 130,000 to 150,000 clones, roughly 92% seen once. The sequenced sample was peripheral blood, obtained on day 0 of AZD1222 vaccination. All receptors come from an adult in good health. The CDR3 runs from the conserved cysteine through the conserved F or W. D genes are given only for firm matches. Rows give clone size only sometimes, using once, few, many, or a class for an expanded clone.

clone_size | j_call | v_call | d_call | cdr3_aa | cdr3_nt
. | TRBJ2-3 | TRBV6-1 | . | CASSEQGRSTDTQYF | TGTGCCAGCAGTGAACAGGGTAGGAGCACAGATACGCAGTATTTT
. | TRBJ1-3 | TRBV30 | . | CAWSQLGNTIYF | TGTGCCTGGAGTCAGTTGGGAAACACCATATATTTT
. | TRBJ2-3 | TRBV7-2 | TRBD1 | CASSAGTASLVPPDTQYF | TGTGCCAGCAGCGCCGGGACAGCATCACTAGTACCCCCAGATACGCAGTATTTT
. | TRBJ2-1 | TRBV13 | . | CASSSLAASSYNEQFF | TGTGCCAGCAGCTCTCTTGCGGCCTCCTCCTACAATGAGCAGTTCTTC
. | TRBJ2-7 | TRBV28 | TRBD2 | CASSWPTSGRADEQYF | TGTGCCAGCAGTTGGCCGACTAGCGGGAGGGCAGACGAGCAGTACTTC
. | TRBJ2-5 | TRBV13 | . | CASSQDGRIETQYF | TGTGCCAGCAGCCAGGACGGAAGAATAGAGACCCAGTACTTC
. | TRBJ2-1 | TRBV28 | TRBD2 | CASSFLAGGSNEQFF | TGTGCCAGCAGTTTCCTGGCGGGAGGCAGCAATGAGCAGTTCTTC
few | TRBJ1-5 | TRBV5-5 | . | CASSLMSNQPQHF | TGTGCCAGCAGCTTAATGAGCAATCAGCCCCAGCATTTT
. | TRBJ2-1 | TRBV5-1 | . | CASSLGYYNEQFF | TGCGCCAGCAGCTTGGGGTATTACAATGAGCAGTTCTTC
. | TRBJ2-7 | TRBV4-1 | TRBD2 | CASSRTGTTSYEQYF | TGCGCCAGCAGCCGTACGGGGACTACCTCATACGAGCAGTACTTC
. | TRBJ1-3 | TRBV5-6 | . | CASSFRGNTIYF | TGTGCCAGCAGCTTCCGTGGAAACACCATATATTTT
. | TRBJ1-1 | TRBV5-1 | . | CASSLADRDYTEAFF | TGCGCCAGCAGCTTGGCAGACAGAGATTACACTGAAGCTTTCTTT
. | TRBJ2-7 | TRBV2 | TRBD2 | CASSLAGGSEQYF | TGTGCCAGCAGCCTAGCGGGAGGGTCCGAGCAGTACTTC
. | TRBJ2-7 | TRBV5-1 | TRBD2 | CASSSREGQPHEQYF | TGCGCCAGCAGCTCCCGGGAGGGTCAGCCCCACGAGCAGTACTTC
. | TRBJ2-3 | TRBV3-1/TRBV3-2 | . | CASSPRLASADTQYF | TGTGCCAGCAGCCCCCGCCTAGCGAGTGCAGATACGCAGTATTTT
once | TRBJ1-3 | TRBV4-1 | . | CASSVTRGPGNTIYF | TGCGCCAGCAGTGTTACTCGAGGGCCTGGAAACACCATATATTTT
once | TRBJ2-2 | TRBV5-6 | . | CASSSGQSTGELFF | TGTGCCAGCAGCTCCGGGCAGAGCACCGGGGAGCTGTTTTTT
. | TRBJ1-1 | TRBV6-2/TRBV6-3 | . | CASSYTEGVGTEAFF | TGTGCCAGCAGTTACACCGAGGGGGTAGGGACTGAAGCTTTCTTT
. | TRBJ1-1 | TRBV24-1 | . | CATSDLSGAAFF | TGTGCCACCAGTGATTTGTCGGGGGCAGCTTTCTTT
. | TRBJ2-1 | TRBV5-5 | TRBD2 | CASSPGVASGYNEQFF | TGTGCCAGCAGCCCTGGGGTGGCTAGCGGGTACAATGAGCAGTTCTTC
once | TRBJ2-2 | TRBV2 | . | CASSERGPGELFF | TGTGCCAGCAGTGAACGGGGGCCCGGGGAGCTGTTTTTT
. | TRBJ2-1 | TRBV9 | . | CASSARGTYNEQFF | TGTGCCAGCAGCGCCAGGGGGACTTACAATGAGCAGTTCTTC
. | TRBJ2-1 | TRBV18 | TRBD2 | CASSPDSIAGWFIGNEQFF | TGTGCCAGCTCACCCGACTCAATAGCGGGATGGTTTATTGGGAATGAGCAGTTCTTC
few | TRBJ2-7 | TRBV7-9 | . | CASSSLGASVAYEQYF | TGTGCCAGCAGCTCGTTGGGGGCTAGCGTCGCCTACGAGCAGTACTTC
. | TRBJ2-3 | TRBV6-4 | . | CASTPDGGSTDTQYF | TGTGCCAGCACTCCGGATGGCGGATCCACAGATACGCAGTATTTT
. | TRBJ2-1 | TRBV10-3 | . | CAISSERARVGEQFF | TGTGCCATCAGCTCTGAGCGGGCCAGGGTGGGCGAGCAGTTCTTC
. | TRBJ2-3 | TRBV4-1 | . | CASSRSQGTDTQYF | TGCGCCAGCAGCCGTAGTCAGGGGACAGATACGCAGTATTTT
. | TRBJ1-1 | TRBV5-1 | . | CASSLSGTGWTEAFF | TGCGCCAGCAGCTTGTCCGGGACCGGATGGACTGAAGCTTTCTTT
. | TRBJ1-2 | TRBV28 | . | CASSLSWRGYTF | TGTGCCAGCAGTTTGAGTTGGCGTGGCTACACCTTC
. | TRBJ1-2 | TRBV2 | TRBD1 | CASRTMAGQYGYTF | TGTGCCAGCAGGACCATGGCGGGACAGTATGGCTACACCTTC
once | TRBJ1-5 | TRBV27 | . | CASSGLGSNQPQHF | TGTGCCAGCAGTGGTCTAGGGAGCAATCAGCCCCAGCATTTT
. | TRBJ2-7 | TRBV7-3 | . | CASSSPIALTTYEQYF | TGTGCCAGCAGCTCTCCCATTGCCCTAACTACCTACGAGCAGTACTTC
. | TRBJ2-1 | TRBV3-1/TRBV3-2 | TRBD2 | CASSLRLAGGIDEQFF | TGTGCCAGCAGCCTCAGACTAGCGGGAGGTATCGATGAGCAGTTCTTC
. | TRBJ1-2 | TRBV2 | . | CASRASGSKEGGYTF | TGTGCCAGCAGGGCATCCGGGAGCAAAGAGGGTGGCTACACCTTC
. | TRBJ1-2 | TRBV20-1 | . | CSALAGTQAF | TGCAGTGCCCTCGCGGGTACCCAGGCTTTC
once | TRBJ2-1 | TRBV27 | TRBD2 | CASRGAGGPNEQFF | TGTGCCAGCAGGGGAGCGGGAGGGCCGAATGAGCAGTTCTTC
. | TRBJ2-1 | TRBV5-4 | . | CASSLEGGSDEQFF | TGTGCCAGCAGCTTGGAGGGGGGTAGCGATGAGCAGTTCTTC
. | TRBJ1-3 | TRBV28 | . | CASSFEMRVNSGNTIYF | TGTGCCAGCAGTTTTGAGATGAGGGTAAACTCTGGAAACACCATATATTTT
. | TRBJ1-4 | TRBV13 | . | CASSPSGRVGEKLFF | TGTGCCAGCAGCCCTTCCGGGAGGGTTGGCGAAAAACTGTTTTTT
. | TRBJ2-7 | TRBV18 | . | CASSPERGKYEQYF | TGTGCCAGCTCACCGGAAAGGGGGAAGTACGAGCAGTACTTC
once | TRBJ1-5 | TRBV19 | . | CASRPVWMSNQPQHF | TGTGCCAGTAGACCAGTATGGATGAGCAATCAGCCCCAGCATTTT
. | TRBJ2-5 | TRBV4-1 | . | CASSLTGLYTETQYF | TGCGCCAGCAGCCTTACAGGGCTCTACACGGAGACCCAGTACTTC
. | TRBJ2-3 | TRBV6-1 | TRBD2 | CASSEALAVTDTQYF | TGTGCCAGCAGTGAAGCACTAGCGGTCACAGATACGCAGTATTTT
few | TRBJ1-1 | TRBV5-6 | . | CASSFGLSGAFF | TGTGCCAGCAGCTTCGGCCTATCAGGAGCTTTCTTT
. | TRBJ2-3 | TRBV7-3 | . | CASSSSSRSTDTQYF | TGTGCCAGCAGTTCCTCTAGTCGGAGCACAGATACGCAGTATTTT
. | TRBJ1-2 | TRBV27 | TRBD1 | CASSWDRAIFYGYTF | TGTGCCAGCAGTTGGGACAGGGCAATTTTCTATGGCTACACCTTC
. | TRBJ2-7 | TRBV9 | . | CASSVGLGLSYEQYF | TGTGCCAGCAGCGTAGGACTGGGCCTCTCCTACGAGCAGTACTTC
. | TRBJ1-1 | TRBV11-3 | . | CASSTSREADTEAFF | TGTGCCAGCAGCACCAGCAGGGAGGCGGACACTGAAGCTTTCTTT
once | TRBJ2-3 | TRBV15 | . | CATSRSGARRTDTQYF | TGTGCCACCAGCAGGTCAGGGGCGAGGAGAACAGATACGCAGTATTTT
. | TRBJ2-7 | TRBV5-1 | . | CASSLSTFSYEQYF | TGCGCCAGCAGCTTGTCGACGTTCTCCTACGAGCAGTACTTC